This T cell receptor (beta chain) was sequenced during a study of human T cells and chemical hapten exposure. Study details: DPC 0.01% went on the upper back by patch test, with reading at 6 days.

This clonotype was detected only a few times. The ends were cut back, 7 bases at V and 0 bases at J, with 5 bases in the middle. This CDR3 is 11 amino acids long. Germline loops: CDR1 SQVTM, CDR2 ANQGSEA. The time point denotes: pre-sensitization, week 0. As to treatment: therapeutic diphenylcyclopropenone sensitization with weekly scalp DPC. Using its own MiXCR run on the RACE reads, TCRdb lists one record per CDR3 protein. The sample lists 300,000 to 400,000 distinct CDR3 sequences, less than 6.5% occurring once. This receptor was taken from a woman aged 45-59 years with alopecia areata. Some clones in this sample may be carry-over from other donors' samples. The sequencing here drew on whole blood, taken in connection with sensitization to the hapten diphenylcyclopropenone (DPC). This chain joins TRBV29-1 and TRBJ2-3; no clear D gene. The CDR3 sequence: CSGRSTDTQYF. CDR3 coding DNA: TGCAGCGGAAGAAGCACAGATACGCAGTATTTT.